This record looks at one TCR beta chain sequence and its context. Its antigen is currently unknown. The repertoire was sequenced with immunoSEQ multiplex PCR; TCRdb's copy has only in-frame clones and lacks some. This repertoire shows tens of thousands of clones, about nine tenths found once; its top ten account for around 40%. The CDR3 sequence is 15 residues long. Germline V lookup: CDR1 MNHEY, CDR2 SVGAGI. Between the trimmed V and J ends, which lost 0 bases and 4 bases, there was a span of 10 bases. This sample is drawn from a study of OX40 agonist ivuxolimab in advanced cancers. About the research overall: Eligibility rules accepted prior anti-PD-1, anti-PD-L1 or anti-CTLA-4 therapy, and 40% had some.

General study points: Determination of antigen specificity was not performed for the expanded peripheral T cells.

The receptor was isolated from an adult with an advanced solid tumor such as melanoma, head and neck, liver or kidney cancer. This rearrangement joins TRBV6-5 to TRBJ1-3, with unresolved D. The sample here was CD4+ or CD8+ T cells sorted from blood, taken in a trial of the OX40 agonist ivuxolimab. The CDR3 DNA follows: TGTGCCAGCAGTTACTCAGTAGGGTACGGAAACACCATATATTTT. The encoded protein is CASSYSVGYGNTIYF.